The T cell receptor (beta chain) under discussion was sequenced for a study of T cell responses to AZD1222 COVID-19 vaccine. Study observations and caveats: Baseline serostatus was positive in only a handful of AZD1222 recipients. With two AZD1222 doses given, Spike-specific TCR breadth and depth both rose.

The CDR3 runs 15 residues. The germline CDR1 and CDR2 sequences are MGHRA and YSYEKL. V shed 7 bases, J shed 5 bases, and the junction held 10 bases outside the gene matches. In regard to this clone: The target antigen is unknown.

Doses given second, at about 4 or about 12 weeks, were pooled. The assay was immunoSEQ multiplex PCR, and TCRdb's table has in-frame clones only and misses some. The sample contains 95,000 to 100,000 clones, roughly 83% of which appear only once. This chain joins TRBV4-1 and TRBJ1-4, with 7 bases matching TRBD1. The sequence was obtained from an adult who received the AZD1222 COVID-19 vaccine. The sample was peripheral blood, taken 28 days after the second AZD1222 dose. CDR3 DNA sequence: TGCGCCAGCACGTCGACAGGGACCACGAATGAAAAACTGTTTTTT. Translating it yields CASTSTGTTNEKLFF.